One sample yielded the 5 T cell receptor beta chains listed below, sequenced in a study of blood T cell repertoires in COVID-19. Measured with immunoSEQ multiplex PCR; TCRdb has only the in-frame clones, and not every one. The sample comprises some 140,000 clones, 60% to 80% of which are singletons, and around 9.9% rests with the top ten. What was sequenced was peripheral blood. The receptors derive from a man aged 55 to 70 who had recovered from COVID-19.

The V call is TRBV7-2, the J call TRBJ2-4, with D hard to call. V was pared by 1 base and J by 0 bases, with 19 bases between. The germline V gene encodes CDR1 SGHTA and CDR2 FQGNSA. The CDR3 covers 19 residues. The CDR3, as DNA: TGTGCCAGCAGCTTAGAATATGCAGGCGCTCTGTTAGCCAAAAACATTCAGTACTTC. This translates into CASSLEYAGALLAKNIQYF.

On this clone: This sample includes further DNA sequences coding for the same CDR3. The rearrangement links TRBV29-1 to TRBJ1-1; 9 bases line up with TRBD1. This CDR3 comprises 12 residues. CDR1 is SQVTM, CDR2 ANQGSEA, per germline. The J segment lost 5 bases and the V segment lost 7 bases, leaving 5 bases of the junction unmatched. CDR3 residues: CSARTGDTEAFF. The CDR3 region has the DNA TGCAGCGCCCGGACAGGGGATACTGAAGCTTTCTTT.

J is TRBJ1-2 and V is TRBV7-8; D unclear. Trimming shortened V by 5 bases and J by 8 bases, and 15 bases separated the two germline ends. The CDR3 sequence is 13 residues long. Germline V gives CDR1 SGHVS, CDR2 FQNEAQ. DNA of the CDR3: TGTGCCAGCAGCCCCGTTCGAGCTTTAGGCTACACCTTC. Protein sequence: CASSPVRALGYTF.

CDR3 protein: CASSGTGRTNIQYF. The CDR3 DNA follows: TGTGCCAGCAGCGGCACAGGGCGTACAAACATTCAGTACTTC. V is TRBV9 and J is TRBJ2-4; TRBD1 might be the D (6 bases). This CDR3 spans 14 amino acids. From germline, CDR1 is SGDLS and CDR2 YYNGEE. V was clipped by 3 bases and J by 6 bases, with 13 bases between them. The full variable domain, with the rest looked up from reference TRBV9 and TRBJ2-4, is DSGVTQTPKHLITATGQRVTLRCSPRSGDLSVYWYQQSLDQGLQFLIQYYNGEERAKGNILERFSAQQFPDLHSELNLSSLELGDSALYFCASSGTGRTNIQYFGAGTRLSVL.

The J gene is TRBJ1-5, the V gene TRBV6-1; D is undetermined. Germline lookup yields CDR1 MNHNS and CDR2 SASEGT. This CDR3 spans 11 amino acids. V was shortened by 2 bases and J by 15 bases, with 11 bases between the two germline ends. CDR3 nucleotide sequence: TGTGCCAGCAGTGAATTGGCGGTAGGGCATTTT. It encodes CASSELAVGHF.